Listed below are T cell receptor beta chains from one sample, sequenced in a study of T cells in tuberculosis. Some clones are missing from TCRdb's copy, which holds only in-frame ones; the method was immunoSEQ multiplex PCR. The table includes about 43,000 clones, roughly 96% detected once. The sequencing sample was made of PBMCs. The origin of the receptors is a donor aged 10-29 years with latent tuberculosis or without tuberculosis infection. CDR3s include the opening cysteine and the closing phenylalanine or tryptophan. A D gene is named only where the DNA matches it firmly.

TRBD1	TRBV4-1	TRBJ2-1	CASSQDGDRGNNEQFF	TGCGCCAGCAGCCAAGATGGAGACAGGGGGAACAATGAGCAGTTCTTC
TRBD1	TRBV13	TRBJ1-1	CASSSGTENTEAFF	TGTGCCAGCAGCTCGGGGACAGAGAACACTGAAGCTTTCTTT
TRBD1	TRBV28	TRBJ1-2	CASSFRDRRWNGYTF	TGTGCCAGCAGTTTCCGGGACAGGCGATGGAATGGCTACACCTTC
TRBD1	TRBV29-1	TRBJ1-2	CSGLRDRWGYTF	TGCAGCGGACTCCGGGACAGGTGGGGCTACACCTTC
.	TRBV29-1	TRBJ2-2	CSASPDRNTGELFF	TGCAGCGCCTCCCCCGACAGAAACACCGGGGAGCTGTTTTTT
.	TRBV7-6	TRBJ2-1	CASSPRFARYFF	TGTGCCAGCAGCCCCCGGTTTGCGCGATATTTCTTC
.	TRBV7-9	TRBJ1-6	CASGTRDTSTSLHF	TGTGCCAGCGGGACACGGGACACCTCCACGTCCCTCCACTTT
.	TRBV28	TRBJ2-7	CASSFSAVPSSYEQYF	TGTGCCAGCAGTTTCAGCGCAGTACCTAGCTCCTACGAGCAGTACTTC
.	TRBV19	TRBJ1-2	CASSNSMTGAYGYTF	TGTGCCAGTAGTAATTCCATGACAGGAGCCTATGGCTACACCTTC
TRBD1	TRBV15	TRBJ1-2	CATSRSGTGGIGYTF	TGTGCCACCAGCAGATCAGGGACAGGGGGCATTGGCTACACCTTC
.	TRBV19	TRBJ1-2	CASQGQNNYGYTF	TGTGCCAGCCAAGGACAGAATAACTATGGCTACACCTTC
TRBD1	TRBV18	TRBJ1-1	CASSPLGTENTEAFF	TGTGCCAGCTCACCACTCGGGACAGAGAACACTGAAGCTTTCTTT
.	TRBV19	TRBJ1-5	CASSLGNSNQPQHF	TGTGCCAGTAGTCTCGGGAATAGCAATCAGCCCCAGCATTTT
.	TRBV7-8	TRBJ1-3	CASSRAGQAGNTIYF	TGTGCCAGCAGCCGGGCAGGGCAAGCTGGAAACACCATATATTTT
.	TRBV5-4	TRBJ2-7	CASSIPGKRFYEQYF	TGTGCCAGCTCCATCCCAGGGAAGCGATTCTACGAGCAGTACTTC
TRBD1	TRBV7-8	TRBJ1-2	CASSSGTGTRGYGYTF	TGTGCCAGCAGCTCGGGGACAGGAACGAGGGGCTATGGCTACACCTTC
.	TRBV7-9	TRBJ2-7	CASSFPPAGEYYEQYF	TGTGCCAGCAGCTTCCCCCCGGCAGGGGAATACTACGAGCAGTACTTC